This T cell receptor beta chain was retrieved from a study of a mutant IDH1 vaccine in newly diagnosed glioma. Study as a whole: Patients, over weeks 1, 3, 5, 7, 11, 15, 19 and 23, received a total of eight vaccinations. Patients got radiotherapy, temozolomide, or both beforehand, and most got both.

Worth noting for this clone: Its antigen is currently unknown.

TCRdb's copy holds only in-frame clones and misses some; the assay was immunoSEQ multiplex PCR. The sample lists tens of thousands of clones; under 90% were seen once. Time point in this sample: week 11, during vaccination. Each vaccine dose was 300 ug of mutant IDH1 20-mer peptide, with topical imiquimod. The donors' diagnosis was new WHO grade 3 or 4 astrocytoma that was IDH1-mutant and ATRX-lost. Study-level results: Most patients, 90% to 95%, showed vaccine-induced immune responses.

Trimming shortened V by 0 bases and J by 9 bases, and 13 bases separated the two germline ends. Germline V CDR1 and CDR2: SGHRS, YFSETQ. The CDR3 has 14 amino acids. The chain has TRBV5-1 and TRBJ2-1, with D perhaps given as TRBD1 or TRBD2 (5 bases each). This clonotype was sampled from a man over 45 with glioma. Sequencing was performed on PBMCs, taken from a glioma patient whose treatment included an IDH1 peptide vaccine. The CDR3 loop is CASSLAGPGGEQFF. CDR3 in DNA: TGCGCCAGCAGCTTGGCAGGGCCTGGAGGTGAGCAGTTCTTC.